This passage covers 14 T cell receptor beta chains from one sample sequenced in a study of blood T cell repertoires in COVID-19. Produced via immunoSEQ multiplex PCR; TCRdb's table is partial and in-frame only. This table has 300,000 to 450,000 clones, around 87% appearing once. Sequences were obtained from peripheral blood. These receptors were taken from a woman aged 55-69 years with COVID-19, enrolled during active disease.

The chain combines TRBV7-3 with TRBJ2-5; a weak D match, TRBD2 (6 bases). The germline CDR1 and CDR2 sequences are SGHTA and FQGTGA. V was cut by 5 bases and J by 4 bases, with 11 bases left in between. The CDR3 is made up of 13 amino acids. CDR3 in amino acids: CASSGGSGETQYF. The CDR3 DNA reads TGTGCCAGCAGCGGGGGGTCAGGAGAGACCCAGTACTTC.

The chain uses TRBV13 and TRBJ1-1, with 7 positions matching TRBD1. Germline trimming cut 0 bases from V and 10 bases from J; bases unmatched to any gene: 11. Germline CDR1 PRHDT, CDR2 FYEKMQ (reference sequence). This CDR3 region has 15 residues. The CDR3 region is CASSLGPLRGRAAFF. The CDR3 nucleotides are TGTGCCAGCAGCTTAGGGCCCCTAAGGGGGCGGGCAGCTTTCTTT.

The V and J genes are TRBV2 and TRBJ2-7; possible D gene TRBD2, 5 bases. Germline V gene sequence: CDR1 SNHLY, CDR2 FYNNEI. The length of the CDR3 is 17 residues. Trimming took off 1 base at V and 4 bases at J, with 20 bases between the two ends. CDR3 in amino acids: CASSEGTGGFGQYEQYF. DNA of the CDR3: TGTGCCAGCAGTGAAGGGACCGGCGGGTTTGGTCAATACGAGCAGTACTTC.

The chain joins TRBV7-9 to TRBJ2-7; TRBD1 matches at 9 bases. CDR1 and CDR2 from the germline V gene are SEHNR and FQNEAQ (reference sequence). There are 14 residues in the CDR3. V was pared by 5 bases and J by 6 bases, with 8 bases of the junction left unmatched. The CDR3 region has the DNA TGTGCCAGCAGCCCACAGGGGGCCTTTTTCGAGCAGTACTTC. As protein: CASSPQGAFFEQYF.

The chain carries TRBV4-1 and TRBJ1-3, with D unresolved. V was cut by 4 bases and J by 6 bases, with 13 bases left in between. CDR3 length equals 14 residues. The germline V gene has CDR1 MGHRA and CDR2 YSYEKL. CDR3 amino acids: CASSRDSGLNTIYF. The CDR3 nucleotides read TGCGCCAGCAGCCGAGACTCAGGCTTAAACACCATATATTTT.

The chain is built from TRBV19 and TRBJ2-2, with 8 nucleotides matching TRBD1. CDR3 length: 15 amino acids. With V trimmed by 9 bases and J by 5 bases, 11 bases remained unmatched. Per germline, CDR1 LNHDA and CDR2 SQIVND (reference sequence). The CDR3 nucleotides read TGTGCCAGCACCACCGGACAGGGTTGGACCGGGGAGCTGTTTTTT. Translation: CASTTGQGWTGELFF.

V usage is TRBV6-2 or TRBV6-3 and J usage is TRBJ2-5; D remains unclear. CDR3 size: 14 residues. Germline V gene data show CDR1 as MNHEY and CDR2 as SVGEGT. V was clipped by 2 bases and J by 2 bases, with 9 bases between them. The CDR3, as DNA: TGTGCCAGCAGTTACAATACCCTACAAGAGACCCAGTACTTC. Protein sequence: CASSYNTLQETQYF.

The chain carries TRBV5-5 and TRBJ2-3; 11 positions agree with TRBD2. Germline CDR1 is SGHKS and CDR2 is YYEKEE (reference sequence). CDR3 length equals 16 residues. V was pared by 1 base and J by 5 bases, with 6 bases of the junction left unmatched. CDR3 nucleotides: TGTGCCAGCAGCTTGATTCTAGCGGGGGGCGGAGATACGCAGTATTTT. This codes for CASSLILAGGGDTQYF.

The CDR3 DNA reads as TGTGCCAGCAGCGTGGGGGGGTCCTACGAGCAGTACTTC. Residues: CASSVGGSYEQYF. The chain uses TRBV9 and TRBJ2-7; 7 nucleotides align to TRBD2. The V and J ends lost 2 bases and 1 base, in that order; junction bases with no gene match: 0. The CDR3 is 13 residues long. CDR1 is SGDLS and CDR2 is YYNGEE in the germline V gene. The full variable domain, completed using reference TRBV9 and TRBJ2-7, is DSGVTQTPKHLITATGQRVTLRCSPRSGDLSVYWYQQSLDQGLQFLIQYYNGEERAKGNILERFSAQQFPDLHSELNLSSLELGDSALYFCASSVGGSYEQYFGPGTRLTVT.

This clone has a single count. The chain combines TRBV11-2 with TRBJ2-3; weak D call: TRBD2 (5 bases). Trimming shortened V by 4 bases and J by 3 bases, and 17 bases separated the two germline ends. CDR1 is SGHAT and CDR2 is FQNNGV in the germline V gene. This CDR3 region has 16 residues. The CDR3 DNA reads as TGTGCCAGCAGCTCCGTCGGCCGGTCGGGGACAGATACGCAGTATTTT. Translation gives CASSSVGRSGTDTQYF.

This clone was seen just once. V usage is TRBV6-5 and J usage is TRBJ2-2; D is possibly TRBD1 (5 bases). CDR3 length: 15 residues. Trimming took 7 bases from V and 5 from J, leaving 17 bases between them. Germline V gives CDR1 MNHEY, CDR2 SVGAGI. The CDR3 protein is CASTRGGPQTGELFF. DNA of the CDR3: TGTGCCAGCACTAGGGGTGGGCCGCAGACCGGGGAGCTGTTTTTT.

V gene TRBV9 combines with J gene TRBJ2-7, with TRBD2 identical over 9 bases. The CDR3 extends over 16 amino acids. J lost 5 bases, V lost 3 bases, and 12 bases had no gene match. Germline values: CDR1 SGDLS, CDR2 YYNGEE. CDR3 DNA: TGTGCCAGCAGCGCGTTACCTAGCGGGGCAATCCACGAGCAGTACTTC. This translates into CASSALPSGAIHEQYF. Variable domain in full (rest from reference TRBV9 and TRBJ2-7): DSGVTQTPKHLITATGQRVTLRCSPRSGDLSVYWYQQSLDQGLQFLIQYYNGEERAKGNILERFSAQQFPDLHSELNLSSLELGDSALYFCASSALPSGAIHEQYFGPGTRLTVT.

The V call is TRBV28, the J call TRBJ1-5; D uncertain. The CDR3 contains 11 residues. Trimming shortened V by 4 bases and J by 9 bases, and 7 bases separated the two germline ends. CDR1 is MDHEN, CDR2 SYDVKM, per germline. The CDR3 spells CASSSRGPQHF. As DNA, the CDR3 is TGTGCCAGCAGTTCCCGAGGGCCCCAGCATTTT.

The chain joins TRBV5-1 to TRBJ1-1, with 8 bases fitting TRBD1. This CDR3 is 16 amino acids long. CDR1 is SGHRS, CDR2 YFSETQ, per germline. Trimming cost V 2 bases and J 1 base; bases outside gene matches: 7. The CDR3 DNA is TGCGCCAGCAGCTTCGGCCAGGGGGCGCAGAACACTGAAGCTTTCTTT. This gives the protein CASSFGQGAQNTEAFF.